This is a list of T cell receptor beta chains from one sample in a study of cytomegalovirus exposure and HLA in healthy donors. Measured with immunoSEQ multiplex PCR; TCRdb has only the in-frame clones, and not every one. The sample consists of 90,000 to 100,000 clones, 77% of them appearing once. The sample consisted of PBMCs. These receptors all come from a woman in her thirties or forties in good health and CMV-seronegative. The CDR3 runs from the conserved cysteine through the conserved F or W. A D gene is named only where the DNA matches it firmly. Expanded clones get a size class; other rows say once, few or many, or leave the size out.

abundance | d_gene | j_gene | v_gene | CDR3nt | CDR3aa
NA | TRBD1 | TRBJ2-2 | TRBV5-1 | TGCGCCAGCAGCGCGGGACAGGGGTTCACCGGGGAGCTGTTTTTT | CASSAGQGFTGELFF
few | NA | TRBJ2-7 | TRBV4-3 | TGCGCCAGCAGCCAGGACGGGGGTAGCTCCTACGAGCAGTACTTC | CASSQDGGSSYEQYF
NA | TRBD2 | TRBJ2-3 | TRBV11-2 | TGTGCCAGCAGGCCTACTAGCGGGCGAGATAGGGGTACGCAGTATTTT | CASRPTSGRDRGTQYF
NA | NA | TRBJ1-1 | TRBV19 | TGTGCCAGTAGTTCGCAAAGGGGCACTGAAGCTTTCTTT | CASSSQRGTEAFF
NA | TRBD1 | TRBJ2-2 | TRBV5-6 | TGTGCCAGCAGCTTGACCGGGACAGGTTCCACCGGGGAGCTGTTTTTT | CASSLTGTGSTGELFF
NA | TRBD2 | TRBJ2-1 | TRBV27 | TGTGCCAGCAGTGCCACCGGGACTAGCGGGGGAGAGCAGTTCTTC | CASSATGTSGGEQFF
NA | NA | TRBJ1-4 | TRBV19 | TGTGCCAGTAGTATGGGCAGGGACTATGCAACTAATGAAAAACTGTTTTTT | CASSMGRDYATNEKLFF
few | NA | TRBJ2-1 | TRBV18 | TGTGCCAGCTCACCACGGACTGACAATGAGCAGTTCTTC | CASSPRTDNEQFF
NA | NA | TRBJ2-1 | TRBV5-1 | TGCGCCAGCAGCTTGGAGAGGGAGCAGTTCTTC | CASSLEREQFF
NA | NA | TRBJ1-5 | TRBV7-3 | TGTGCCAGCAGCCAAACAGGTAATCAGCCCCAGCATTTT | CASSQTGNQPQHF
NA | TRBD2 | TRBJ2-5 | TRBV5-1 | TGCGCCAGCAGCTTGGTTTCGGGACTAGTGGGGGAGACCCAGTACTTC | CASSLVSGLVGETQYF
NA | NA | TRBJ1-5 | TRBV7-2 | TGTGCCAGCAGCTTACTTAGCAATCAGCCCCAGCATTTT | CASSLLSNQPQHF
NA | NA | TRBJ1-5 | TRBV4-2 | TGTGCCAGCAGCCCGCATGGGCGGGATAGCAATCAGCCCCAGCATTTT | CASSPHGRDSNQPQHF
NA | NA | TRBJ2-1 | TRBV6-5 | TGTGCCAGCAGGCAGTCAGGGGCGAATGAGCAGTTCTTC | CASRQSGANEQFF
NA | NA | TRBJ1-1 | TRBV2 | TGTGCCAGCACGTCCAGCAGGTCGAACACTGAAGCTTTCTTT | CASTSSRSNTEAFF
NA | NA | TRBJ1-5 | TRBV5-5 | TGTGCCAGCAGCTTGCAATGGGGCTCCTGGGGACTTAGCAATCAGCCCCAGCATTTT | CASSLQWGSWGLSNQPQHF
NA | NA | TRBJ1-5 | TRBV5-1 | TGCGCCAGCAGCTTGGTAGGAGACAGGAATCAGCCCCAGCATTTT | CASSLVGDRNQPQHF